Presented here are 6 T cell receptor beta chains from one specimen sequenced in a study of blood T cell repertoires in COVID-19. TCRdb keeps only in-frame clones here, not all; method: immunoSEQ multiplex PCR. The sample includes about 64,000 clones, roughly 88% of them seen just once. The material sequenced was peripheral blood. The receptors stem from a man aged 65 to 85 with acute or convalescent COVID-19.

The rearrangement joins TRBV18 to TRBJ1-3; the D is unclear. V gave up 2 bases and J gave up 2 bases, with 7 bases separating them. The CDR3 has 14 amino acids. Germline CDR1 and CDR2: KGHSH and LQKENI. The CDR3 nucleotides read TGTGCCAGCTCACCAGAGCCCCCTGGAAACACCATATATTTT. Protein sequence: CASSPEPPGNTIYF.

The rearrangement uses TRBV29-1 and TRBJ2-5; maybe TRBD2 (6 bases). This CDR3 comprises 14 residues. The V end was cut by 3 bases, the J end by 5 bases, with 16 bases between. The germline V gene has CDR1 SQVTM and CDR2 ANQGSEA. CDR3 coding DNA: TGCAGCGTTGAGCCCTCCGCGGCGGGGGAGACCCAGTACTTC. Translating it yields CSVEPSAAGETQYF.

The rearrangement uses TRBV28 and TRBJ1-5; 7 positions agree with TRBD1. The CDR3 contains 16 residues. With 11 bases clipped from V and 1 base from J, the junction kept 14 bases outside the gene matches. The germline CDR1 and CDR2 sequences are MDHEN and SYDVKM. The CDR3 region has the DNA TGTGCCCGACCTGGACAGGCAATTAAGAGCAATCAGCCCCAGCATTTT. Protein: CARPGQAIKSNQPQHF. Full variable domain (missing parts from reference TRBV28 and TRBJ1-5): DVKVTQSSRYLVKRTGEKVFLECVQDMDHENMFWYRQDPGLGLRLIYFSYDVKMKEKGDIPEGYSVSREKKERFSLILESASTNQTSMYLCARPGQAIKSNQPQHFGDGTRLSIL.

A single count supports this clone. The chain couples TRBV7-8 to TRBJ2-2; possibly TRBD2 for D (6 bases). The CDR3 loop spans 13 amino acids. V dropped 6 bases and J dropped 7 bases, with 12 bases sitting between them. Germline V lookup: CDR1 SGHVS, CDR2 FQNEAQ. The CDR3 loop is CASSSRGGGELFF. As DNA, the CDR3 is TGTGCCAGCAGTTCAAGGGGAGGCGGGGAGCTGTTTTTT.

This chain connects TRBV7-6 to TRBJ2-3; TRBD1 might be the D (6 bases). Trimming shortened V by 1 base and J by 2 bases, and 10 bases separated the two germline ends. The V gene's germline CDR1 is SGHVS and CDR2 FNYEAQ. The CDR3 length is 15 residues. The DNA of the CDR3 is TGTGCCAGCAGCTTAGGGACAGACTACACAGATACGCAGTATTTT. Encoded protein: CASSLGTDYTDTQYF.

The V gene is TRBV3-1 (or the pseudogene TRBV3-2), the J gene TRBJ2-4; tentative D call: TRBD1 (6 bases). The V gene's germline CDR1 is LGHDT and CDR2 YNNKEL (reference sequence). The V and J ends lost 2 bases and 7 bases respectively, with 12 bases between them. The CDR3 sequence is 14 residues long. The CDR3: CASSQYQGTNIQYF. The CDR3 coding sequence is TGTGCCAGCAGCCAATATCAGGGGACGAACATTCAGTACTTC.